What follows are 21 T cell receptor beta chains derived from one specimen sequenced in a study of control samples from healthy donors and cancer patients (TCRdb year 2020). The method behind the library was the immunoSEQ multiplex PCR assay. TCRdb obtained this table from immuneACCESS and retained in-frame rearrangements with V and J assigned. These tables miss some clones; where compared with another copy, unresolved V genes account for less than half of the shortfall, and the remainder is unexplained. For this sample the table gives 150,000 to 180,000 clones, of which nearly 95% were detected only once. The top ten hold around 2.5% of the sample. The source material was blood. These TCRs come from a man aged 45-65 years in good health.

This rearrangement joins TRBV14 to TRBJ2-6, with D unresolved. V was shortened by 4 bases and J by 0 bases, with 7 bases between the two germline ends. This CDR3 contains 15 residues. Germline lookup yields CDR1 SGHDN and CDR2 FVKESK. CDR3 in DNA: TGTGCCAGCAGCCCTTCACTCTCTGGGGCCAACGTCCTGACTTTC. Its translation: CASSPSLSGANVLTF.

This chain connects TRBV24-1 to TRBJ2-2; TRBD1 or TRBD2 may be the D gene (5 bases each). CDR3 length: 17 amino acids. The V end was cut by 5 bases, the J end by 6 bases, with 21 bases between. Per the germline V gene, CDR1 is KGHDR and CDR2 is SFDVKD. The CDR3 spells CATSGSGWGMRSGELFF. CDR3 nucleotides: TGTGCCACCAGTGGTTCCGGTTGGGGGATGAGATCCGGGGAGCTGTTTTTT.

The J gene is TRBJ2-1, the V gene TRBV19; 11 nucleotides align to TRBD2. The CDR3 has 15 residues. The J segment lost 4 bases and the V segment lost 6 bases, leaving 5 bases of the junction unmatched. Germline CDR1 and CDR2: LNHDA and SQIVND (reference sequence). The DNA of the CDR3 is TGTGCCAGTAGCCAGGGGACTAGCGGTTACAATGAGCAGTTCTTC. Protein: CASSQGTSGYNEQFF.

This clone came up once. The chain uses TRBV11-2 and TRBJ2-5; D is perhaps TRBD2 (6 bases). The CDR3 sequence is 13 residues long. Trimming pared 4 bases from V and 3 bases from J, leaving 9 bases between. Germline loops: CDR1 SGHAT, CDR2 FQNNGV. The CDR3 protein is CASSWGTEETQYF. Here the CDR3 DNA reads TGTGCCAGCAGCTGGGGGACTGAAGAGACCCAGTACTTC.

The rearrangement links TRBV5-1 to TRBJ1-2; D possibly corresponds to TRBD1 (6 bases). The CDR3 is 15 residues long. V was shortened by 2 bases and J by 4 bases, with 15 bases between the two germline ends. Germline V gene lookup returns CDR1 SGHRS and CDR2 YFSETQ. CDR3 bases: TGCGCCAGCAGCTTAGGAGGGGGACTCCCCTATGGCTACACCTTC. Its translation: CASSLGGGLPYGYTF.

This sequence joins TRBV27 and TRBJ2-7, with a weak D call TRBD1 (6 bases). The CDR3 is 14 amino acids. V was shortened by 5 bases and J by 1 base, with 12 bases between the two germline ends. Germline loops: CDR1 MNHEY, CDR2 SMNVEV (reference sequence). CDR3 nucleotides: TGTGCCAGCAGTACACGGGACAAGTCCTACGAGCAGTACTTC. Its protein product is CASSTRDKSYEQYF.

The chain joins TRBV5-8 to TRBJ2-1, with D perhaps matching TRBD1 or TRBD2 (5 bases each). The V gene's germline CDR1 is SGHTS and CDR2 YDEGEE. V lost 4 bases and J 9 bases, leaving 14 bases between the germline ends. This CDR3 is built from 13 residues. The CDR3 reads CASSPEGRGEQFF. CDR3 bases: TGTGCCAGCAGCCCCGAGGGTAGGGGTGAGCAGTTCTTC.

The genes are TRBV15 and TRBJ2-3; D uncertain. V lost 0 bases and J lost 3, with 4 bases in between. Germline V gene sequence: CDR1 LNHNV, CDR2 YYDKDF (reference sequence). The CDR3 loop spans 13 amino acids. In DNA form, the CDR3 reads TGTGCCACCAGCAGAGAATGGACAGATACGCAGTATTTT. Translation gives CATSREWTDTQYF.

The chain links TRBV28 to TRBJ1-2, with D perhaps TRBD1 (6 bases). The germline gives CDR1 MDHEN, CDR2 SYDVKM. Trimming cost V 6 bases and J 8 bases, with 16 bases left between them. This CDR3 is 13 amino acids long. CDR3 bases: TGTGCCAGCAGCACCGGGACACAGAGAGGCTACACCTTC. Translation: CASSTGTQRGYTF.

The CDR3 here is CASSQVDRAPRYTF. In DNA form, the CDR3 reads TGTGCCAGCAGCCAAGTTGACAGAGCACCTCGCTACACCTTC. The chain recombines TRBV3-1 (or the pseudogene TRBV3-2) with TRBJ1-2, with D perhaps TRBD1 (5 bases). The germline V gene encodes CDR1 LGHDT and CDR2 YNNKEL (reference sequence). The V and J ends lost 1 base and 9 bases respectively, with 15 bases between them. This CDR3 region has 14 residues.

This clone has more than one count but fewer than ten. The chain couples TRBV1 to TRBJ2-2; TRBD2 is the table's D call and was not checked against the DNA. TRBV1 is tagged as a pseudogene. CDR3 length: 17 residues. The CDR3 DNA follows: TGCACCAGCAGCCAAGATCTTCGCCTAGGGAACACCGGGGAGCTGTTTTTT. This encodes CTSSQDLRLGNTGELFF.

The genes are TRBV7-9 and TRBJ2-3, with D tentatively TRBD2 (5 bases). V was cut by 5 bases and J by 3 bases, with 15 bases left in between. The CDR3 loop spans 15 amino acids. CDR1 and CDR2 (germline): SEHNR, FQNEAQ (reference sequence). CDR3 in amino acids: CASSHDIGGTDTQYF. CDR3 sequence (DNA): TGTGCCAGCAGCCACGACATAGGCGGGACAGATACGCAGTATTTT.

The V call is TRBV11-2, the J call TRBJ1-6, with D hard to call. Trimming took off 4 bases at V and 10 bases at J, with 11 bases between the two ends. Germline V lookup: CDR1 SGHAT, CDR2 FQNNGV. The CDR3 length is 13 residues. The CDR3 sequence: CASSSVGTSPLHF. The DNA for the CDR3 is TGTGCCAGCAGCTCAGTGGGTACGTCACCCCTCCACTTT.

This clone was seen only once. CDR3 DNA: TGTGCCAGCAGTCCCGAGGGTGTTATCGGCTACACCTTC. The encoded protein is CASSPEGVIGYTF. The chain joins TRBV12-3 or TRBV12-4 to TRBJ1-2; no definite D call. Trimming shortened V by 5 bases and J by 8 bases, and 15 bases separated the two germline ends. This CDR3 is built from 13 residues.

The chain combines TRBV3-1 (or the pseudogene TRBV3-2) with TRBJ2-2; perhaps D is TRBD1 or TRBD2 (6 bases each). CDR1 and CDR2 (germline): LGHDT, YNNKEL (reference sequence). This CDR3 has 17 residues. Deletions cut 4 bases from V and 5 bases from J, with 20 bases between. The CDR3: CASSRRVGGQRTGELFF. In DNA, the CDR3 is TGTGCCAGCAGCCGAAGAGTAGGGGGGCAGAGAACCGGGGAGCTGTTTTTT.

The V call is TRBV28, the J call TRBJ1-1; 7 nucleotides match TRBD1. With 3 bases clipped from V and 7 bases from J, the junction kept 8 bases outside the gene matches. Per the germline V gene, CDR1 is MDHEN and CDR2 is SYDVKM. The CDR3 is 14 residues long. The CDR3 protein is CASSLIRQGGEAFF. The CDR3 region has the DNA TGTGCCAGCAGTTTGATCAGACAGGGAGGTGAAGCTTTCTTT.

The chain is built from TRBV6-5 and TRBJ2-5, with 9 positions matching TRBD2. J gave up 3 bases and V 6 bases, and 8 bases lay outside the gene matches. In germline, CDR1 is MNHEY, CDR2 SVGAGI. The CDR3 has 15 residues. CDR3 region: CASRTLAGPEETQYF. CDR3 in DNA: TGTGCCAGCAGAACCCTAGCGGGACCGGAAGAGACCCAGTACTTC.

The chain uses TRBV2 and TRBJ1-1; D unclear. V lost 6 bases, J lost 2 bases, and 16 bases lay in between. Germline V gene sequence: CDR1 SNHLY, CDR2 FYNNEI. CDR3 length: 15 residues. CDR3 nucleotide sequence: TGTGCCAGCAGCCCTGGGCCCCCGGGCAACACTGAAGCTTTCTTT. Its protein product is CASSPGPPGNTEAFF.

This clone was seen a single time. The chain employs TRBV2 and TRBJ2-7, with D hard to call. This CDR3 contains 15 residues. V lost 3 bases and J 2 bases, leaving 14 bases between the germline ends. Germline CDR1 reads SNHLY; CDR2 reads FYNNEI. The CDR3 coding sequence is TGTGCCAGCAGTGATCTGGCCTTCCAAACCTACGAGCAGTACTTC. Its translation is CASSDLAFQTYEQYF.

The chain uses TRBV6-5 and TRBJ1-4; D is undetermined. The CDR3 runs to 13 residues. V shed 7 bases and J shed 0 bases, with 6 bases lying between them. Germline values: CDR1 MNHEY, CDR2 SVGAGI. The CDR3 spells CASILATNEKLFF. The CDR3 DNA follows: TGTGCCAGCATTTTAGCAACTAATGAAAAACTGTTTTTT.

The rearrangement joins TRBV24-1 to TRBJ2-3; weak D call: TRBD2 (5 bases). Trimming took off 1 base at V and 6 bases at J, with 13 bases between the two ends. The CDR3 is 15 amino acids. Germline CDR1 and CDR2: KGHDR and SFDVKD. The CDR3 loop reads CATSDFLASQDTQYF. CDR3 nucleotides: TGTGCCACCAGTGATTTCCTAGCATCCCAGGATACGCAGTATTTT.